A selection of T cell receptor beta chains follows, all from one sample in a study of blood T cell repertoires in COVID-19. The table came from immunoSEQ multiplex PCR; TCRdb's copy has only in-frame clones and leaves some out. The table records more than 300,000 clones, roughly 90% of them present only once. The sequencing input was PBMCs or T cells enriched from blood (not recorded which). The origin of the receptors is a woman younger than 45 who had recovered from COVID-19. Each CDR3 is given with its conserved first and last residue. Each record gives: J gene, V gene, D gene, clone size, CDR3 protein, CDR3 DNA. The D gene is left open where the match is weak. Clone size, where shown, is once, few, many, or a class for clones that have expanded.

>TRBJ2-5|TRBV27|TRBD1|NA
CASSPTGGVVGTQYF
TGTGCCAGCAGTCCAACAGGGGGCGTTGTAGGGACCCAGTACTTC
>TRBJ1-4|TRBV11-3|NA|NA
CASRSGGADREKLFF
TGTGCCAGCCGATCAGGTGGGGCCGATCGAGAAAAACTGTTTTTT
>TRBJ1-4|TRBV7-2|NA|NA
CASSLALLAGRGNEKLFF
TGTGCCAGCAGCTTAGCGCTTCTGGCAGGGAGGGGAAATGAAAAACTGTTTTTT
>TRBJ2-3|TRBV7-9|NA|NA
CASSRMGLNTDTQYF
TGTGCCAGCAGCCGCATGGGACTGAACACAGATACGCAGTATTTT
>TRBJ2-7|TRBV5-4|NA|NA
CASSRSGSYEQYF
TGTGCCAGCAGCCGTAGCGGATCCTACGAGCAGTACTTC
>TRBJ2-2|TRBV18|NA|NA
CASSPRTDGELFF
TGTGCCAGCTCACCTCGGACAGACGGGGAGCTGTTTTTT
>TRBJ1-1|TRBV28|NA|NA
CASSQPGGTEAFF
TGTGCCAGCTCACAGCCGGGGGGCACTGAAGCTTTCTTT
>TRBJ1-2|TRBV7-9|NA|NA
CASSLAGNYGYTF
TGTGCCAGCAGCTTGGCGGGGAACTATGGCTACACCTTC
>TRBJ2-7|TRBV7-2|TRBD2|few
CASSSGLPYEQYF
TGTGCCAGCAGCTCGGGACTACCCTACGAGCAGTACTTC
>TRBJ1-2|TRBV7-2|TRBD1|NA
CASSLGQGVVYGYTF
TGTGCCAGCAGCTTAGGGCAGGGGGTGGTCTATGGCTACACCTTC
>TRBJ1-1|TRBV10-3|NA|NA
CATSGGGNTEAFF
TGTGCCACTTCTGGGGGGGGGAACACTGAAGCTTTCTTT
>TRBJ2-5|TRBV14|NA|NA
CASSQDDPGSGAQYF
TGTGCCAGCAGCCAAGATGACCCGGGCTCAGGGGCCCAGTACTTC
>TRBJ2-2|TRBV15|NA|NA
CATSRVSAGELFF
TGTGCCACCAGCAGAGTAAGCGCCGGGGAGCTGTTTTTT
>TRBJ2-3|TRBV9|TRBD2|NA
CASSFERGGTDTQYF
TGTGCCAGCAGCTTCGAGCGGGGGGGCACAGATACGCAGTATTTT
>TRBJ1-6|TRBV6-5|TRBD1|NA
CASAGTGPLAPLHF
TGTGCCAGCGCCGGGACAGGGCCACTGGCACCCCTCCACTTT
>TRBJ1-3|TRBV6-5|NA|NA
CASRLPGAGNTIYF
TGTGCCAGCAGGCTGCCGGGGGCTGGAAACACCATATATTTT
>TRBJ1-2|TRBV28|TRBD1|NA
CASSSGQYYGYTF
TGTGCCAGCAGCTCGGGACAGTACTATGGCTACACCTTC
>TRBJ2-7|TRBV6-2/TRBV6-3|TRBD1|NA
CASRPGPLKGAIYEQYF
TGTGCCAGCCGCCCAGGGCCGTTAAAGGGGGCCATATACGAGCAGTACTTC
>TRBJ2-2|TRBV9|NA|NA
CASSVGQNTGELFF
TGTGCCAGCAGCGTAGGACAGAACACCGGGGAGCTGTTTTTT
>TRBJ2-2|TRBV19|NA|NA
CASWGPTGELFF
TGTGCCAGTTGGGGGCCGACCGGGGAGCTGTTTTTT
>TRBJ1-1|TRBV6-6|NA|NA
CASSSRQATEAFF
TGTGCCAGCAGTTCCCGACAGGCCACTGAAGCTTTCTTT
>TRBJ1-4|TRBV28|NA|NA
CASKTTGSNEKLFF
TGTGCCAGCAAAACAACAGGGTCTAATGAAAAACTGTTTTTT
>TRBJ2-3|TRBV24-1|TRBD2|NA
CATSDLGLAGPDTQYF
TGTGCCACCAGTGATTTGGGACTAGCGGGCCCAGATACGCAGTATTTT
>TRBJ1-2|TRBV6-5|NA|NA
CASSYLVQGYTF
TGTGCCAGCAGTTACCTGGTACAAGGCTACACCTTC
>TRBJ2-7|TRBV7-9|NA|NA
CASSLAYRAHEQYF
TGTGCCAGCAGCTTAGCCTACAGGGCCCACGAGCAGTACTTC
>TRBJ2-2|TRBV12-3/TRBV12-4|NA|NA
CASSNRATGELFF
TGTGCCAGCAGTAACAGGGCTACCGGGGAGCTGTTTTTT
>TRBJ2-2|TRBV4-2|TRBD2|NA
CASSQPRGVSTGELFF
TGTGCCAGCAGCCAACCCCGGGGGGTGAGCACCGGGGAGCTGTTTTTT
>TRBJ2-7|TRBV20-1|NA|NA
CSASRRRRPYEQYF
TGCAGTGCTAGTCGACGGCGGAGACCCTACGAGCAGTACTTC
>TRBJ1-5|TRBV6-5|NA|NA
CASTGHRDVRQPQHF
TGTGCCAGCACCGGGCACAGGGATGTACGTCAGCCCCAGCATTTT
>TRBJ2-1|TRBV4-3|TRBD1|NA
CASSLGTGNNEQFF
TGCGCCAGCAGCCTAGGGACAGGGAACAATGAGCAGTTCTTC
>TRBJ2-1|TRBV5-6|NA|NA
CASSLALNEQFF
TGTGCCAGCAGCTTGGCTCTCAATGAGCAGTTCTTC
>TRBJ2-5|TRBV28|NA|once
CASWRPAETQYF
TGTGCCAGCTGGAGGCCAGCGGAGACCCAGTACTTC
>TRBJ1-1|TRBV29-1|NA|once
CSVVRPENTEAFF
TGCAGCGTTGTCAGGCCAGAGAACACTGAAGCTTTCTTT
>TRBJ1-5|TRBV28|NA|NA
CASSPLSQFNQPQHF
TGTGCCAGCAGCCCTTTGTCACAGTTCAATCAGCCCCAGCATTTT
>TRBJ1-2|TRBV6-5|NA|NA
CASSSQGSGYTF
TGTGCCAGCAGTTCCCAGGGTTCGGGCTACACCTTC
>TRBJ2-1|TRBV6-5|NA|NA
CASSSSGNEQFF
TGTGCCAGCAGTTCCTCCGGTAATGAGCAGTTCTTC
>TRBJ1-3|TRBV10-3|TRBD1|NA
CAISESEGALGNTIYF
TGTGCCATCAGTGAAAGCGAGGGGGCGCTCGGAAACACCATATATTTT
>TRBJ1-1|TRBV5-4|TRBD1|NA
CASSLGTGGTEAFF
TGTGCCAGCAGCTTGGGGACAGGGGGCACTGAAGCTTTCTTT
>TRBJ2-1|TRBV15|TRBD2|NA
CATSKTTGLASNEQFF
TGTGCCACCAGCAAGACCACGGGACTAGCGAGCAATGAGCAGTTCTTC
>TRBJ2-2|TRBV9|TRBD2|NA
CASSVGSGRPANTGELFF
TGTGCCAGCAGCGTAGGCAGCGGGAGGCCCGCGAACACCGGGGAGCTGTTTTTT
>TRBJ1-5|TRBV2|NA|NA
CASSEESSNQPQHF
TGTGCCAGCAGTGAAGAGAGTAGCAATCAGCCCCAGCATTTT
>TRBJ2-2|TRBV18|TRBD1|NA
CASSPPGQGSSNTGELFF
TGTGCCAGCTCACCTCCGGGACAGGGATCATCGAACACCGGGGAGCTGTTTTTT
>TRBJ2-1|TRBV18|TRBD2|NA
CASSPFPFSGRALYNEQFF
TGTGCCAGCTCACCATTTCCATTCAGCGGGAGAGCTCTCTACAATGAGCAGTTCTTC
>TRBJ1-2|TRBV4-2|NA|NA
CASSQVAQGMGIGYTF
TGTGCCAGCAGCCAAGTAGCACAGGGAATGGGTATTGGCTACACCTTC
>TRBJ2-3|TRBV28|TRBD1|NA
CASSLGTGLRDTQYF
TGTGCCAGCAGCCTTGGGACAGGACTAAGGGATACGCAGTATTTT
>TRBJ2-7|TRBV28|TRBD1|NA
CASTPFPPWTGTYEQYF
TGTGCCAGCACCCCCTTCCCCCCCTGGACAGGGACCTACGAGCAGTACTTC
>TRBJ2-1|TRBV28|NA|NA
CASSSPGEGANEQFF
TGTGCCAGCAGTTCCCCGGGTGAGGGTGCGAATGAGCAGTTCTTC
>TRBJ1-5|TRBV7-2|NA|NA
CASSAGGGNQPQHF
TGTGCCAGCAGCGCCGGGGGGGGGAATCAGCCCCAGCATTTT